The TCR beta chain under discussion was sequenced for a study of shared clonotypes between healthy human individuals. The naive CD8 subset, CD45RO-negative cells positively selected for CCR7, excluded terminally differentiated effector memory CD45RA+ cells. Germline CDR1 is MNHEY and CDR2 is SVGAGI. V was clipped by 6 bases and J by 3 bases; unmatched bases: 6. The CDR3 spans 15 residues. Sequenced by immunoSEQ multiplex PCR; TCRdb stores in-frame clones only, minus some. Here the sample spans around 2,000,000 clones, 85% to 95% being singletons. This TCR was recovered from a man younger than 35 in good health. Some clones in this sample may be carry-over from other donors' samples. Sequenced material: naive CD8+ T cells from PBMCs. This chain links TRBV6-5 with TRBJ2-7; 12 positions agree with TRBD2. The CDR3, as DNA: TGTGCCAGCAGGCCACTAGCGGGAGGTCGCTACGAGCAGTACTTC. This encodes CASRPLAGGRYEQYF.